The sequence of this T cell receptor beta chain was determined in a study of cytomegalovirus exposure and HLA in healthy donors. Study findings and constraints: While the bulk of TCR sequences proved rare, some public TCRs turned up in many donors. Later analysis reportedly placed an Asian-associated ancestry cluster below the roughly 690-donor mean in N-insertions.

To note about this clone: The antigen remains undetermined.

PCR was performed using 60 Vbeta and 13 Jbeta primers. Sequencing used immunoSEQ multiplex PCR; TCRdb keeps in-frame clones, though not all of them. The table has 60,000 to 75,000 clones, 73% seen once. The germline V gene encodes CDR1 SEHNR and CDR2 FQNEAQ (reference sequence). V lost 5 bases to trimming and J lost 6 bases, with 16 bases between them. This CDR3 is built from 14 residues. This TCR was sampled from a man in his fifties or sixties in good health and CMV-seronegative. The chain employs TRBV7-9 and TRBJ1-1, with D unresolved. Sequencing was carried out using PBMCs. The CDR3 protein is CASSPASAYSEAFF. CDR3 coding DNA: TGTGCCAGCAGCCCTGCTTCTGCCTACTCTGAAGCTTTCTTT.